These 30 T cell receptor beta chains were all obtained from the same sample, sequenced in a study of long-term antiretroviral therapy in people with HIV. The libraries were made with immunoSEQ v3.0 at survey level. Method: immunoSEQ multiplex PCR; TCRdb's copy keeps in-frame clones and lacks some. The sample yields about 13,000 clones, 80% seen once. Specimen: unsorted PBMCs, collected 3.2 years before starting antiretroviral therapy. These receptors all stem from a middle-aged man with HIV.

This clone was seen a single time. The chain combines TRBV7-9 with TRBJ2-7; D call uncertain. In germline, CDR1 is SEHNR, CDR2 FQNEAQ (reference sequence). V lost 4 bases to trimming and J lost 3 bases, with 13 bases between them. The CDR3 contains 14 residues. In DNA form, the CDR3 reads TGTGCCAGCAGCTCGCCAGACGGCAGCTACGAGCAGTACTTC. It translates to CASSSPDGSYEQYF. The full variable domain, in which reference TRBV7-9 and TRBJ2-7 provide the parts outside the CDR3, is DTGVSQNPRHKITKRGQNVTFRCDPISEHNRLYWYRQTLGQGPEFLTYFQNEAQLEKSRLLSDRFSAERPKGSFSTLEIQRTEQGDSAMYLCASSSPDGSYEQYFGPGTRLTVT.

The chain has TRBV5-1 and TRBJ2-7; 8 bases fit TRBD2. This CDR3 comprises 17 residues. Germline V gene data show CDR1 as SGHRS and CDR2 as YFSETQ. The trim removed 5 bases at V and 3 bases at J, leaving 16 bases unmatched. The CDR3 DNA reads as TGCGCCAGCAGGCGGGAGGAAGGGTTTGAAATTGGCTACGAGCAGTACTTC. This codes for CASRREEGFEIGYEQYF.

The chain is built from TRBV10-3 and TRBJ1-5, with 10 bases lining up with TRBD1. Looked up from germline, CDR1 is ENHRY and CDR2 is SYGVKD. The CDR3 has 15 residues. V was pared by 11 bases and J by 3 bases, with 10 bases of the junction left unmatched. The CDR3 region has the DNA TGTGCCGTAAGATCCGGGACAGGGGACAATCAGCCCCAGCATTTT. Protein product: CAVRSGTGDNQPQHF.

This clone was observed a single time. The rearrangement links TRBV18 to TRBJ2-1; D might be TRBD1 (5 bases). The CDR3 sequence is 15 residues long. Trimming removed 3 bases from V and 4 bases from J, with 13 bases in between. Germline V gives CDR1 KGHSH, CDR2 LQKENI. CDR3 in amino acids: CASSPTREAYNEQFF. The CDR3 nucleotides read TGTGCCAGCTCACCTACCAGGGAAGCATACAATGAGCAGTTCTTC.

This chain joins TRBV20-1 and TRBJ2-7; unclear D gene. Trimming took off 2 bases at V and 4 bases at J, with 6 bases between the two ends. The CDR3 runs to 11 residues. CDR1 and CDR2 from the germline V gene are DFQATT and SNEGSKA (reference sequence). CDR3 DNA: TGCAGTGCTAGATTTGGGTACGAGCAGTACTTC. It is translated as CSARFGYEQYF.

The genes are TRBV2 and TRBJ2-3; tentatively, D is TRBD1 or TRBD2 (6 bases each). Germline-derived CDR1 and CDR2 are SNHLY and FYNNEI. The CDR3 is made up of 14 amino acids. Trimming removed 3 bases at V and 2 bases at J, with 9 bases between. CDR3 sequence reads: CASSDTGATDTQYF. In DNA form, the CDR3 reads TGTGCCAGCAGTGACACGGGGGCCACAGATACGCAGTATTTT.

CDR3 coding DNA: TGTGCCAGCACCCGGGACGATTTTAACTATGGCTACACCTTC. Translated: CASTRDDFNYGYTF. V and J are TRBV9 and TRBJ1-2; D is possibly TRBD1 (5 bases). The CDR3 extends over 14 amino acids. The germline V gene encodes CDR1 SGDLS and CDR2 YYNGEE. The V end lost 6 bases, the J end lost 1 base, and 13 bases lay between the germline ends.

A word on this clone: Other DNA sequences of this sample code for an identical CDR3. The genes are TRBV7-9 and TRBJ2-2; 8 bases are a match to TRBD2. Trimming at V came to 5 bases and at J to 2 bases, leaving 7 bases not matched to a gene. CDR1 is SEHNR, CDR2 FQNEAQ, per germline (reference sequence). This CDR3 comprises 16 residues. As DNA, the CDR3 is TGTGCCAGCAGCCTAGGGAGCGGGGGAAACACCGGGGAGCTGTTTTTT. Residues: CASSLGSGGNTGELFF. Using reference TRBV7-9 and TRBJ2-2 for the parts outside the CDR3, the full variable domain is DTGVSQNPRHKITKRGQNVTFRCDPISEHNRLYWYRQTLGQGPEFLTYFQNEAQLEKSRLLSDRFSAERPKGSFSTLEIQRTEQGDSAMYLCASSLGSGGNTGELFFGEGSRLTVL.

The chain carries TRBV7-6 and TRBJ1-5; tentative D call: TRBD1 (6 bases). The germline V gene has CDR1 SGHVS and CDR2 FNYEAQ. The CDR3 is 14 amino acids. V lost 1 base, J lost 6 bases, and 10 bases lay in between. CDR3 loop: CASSLVGRGQPQHF. Here the CDR3 DNA reads TGTGCCAGCAGCTTAGTGGGCAGGGGTCAGCCCCAGCATTTT.

This sequence joins TRBV6-6 and TRBJ1-1; TRBD1 aligns across 11 bases. V was pared by 5 bases and J by 5 bases, with 10 bases of the junction left unmatched. Germline V gene lookup returns CDR1 MNHNY and CDR2 SVGAGI (reference sequence). There are 16 residues in the CDR3. CDR3 amino acids: CASSRRGTGGETEAFF. CDR3 bases: TGTGCCAGCAGTCGGCGCGGGACAGGGGGAGAGACTGAAGCTTTCTTT.

This clone was seen more than once but under ten times. The rearrangement joins TRBV7-2 to TRBJ1-1; the D gene is possibly TRBD1 (6 bases). CDR3 size: 14 residues. V was cut by 5 bases and J by 0 bases, with 10 bases left in between. Germline CDR1 and CDR2: SGHTA and FQGNSA. In DNA, the CDR3 is TGTGCCAGCAGCCCATCAGGGGTGAACACTGAAGCTTTCTTT. Translated: CASSPSGVNTEAFF.

This clone was seen a few times. The CDR3 nucleotides are TGCAGCCTTCAGACACGGGGAGATGGCTACACCTTC. It encodes CSLQTRGDGYTF. The chain uses TRBV29-1 and TRBJ1-2; D is ambiguous. This CDR3 contains 12 residues. CDR1 SQVTM and CDR2 ANQGSEA come from the germline V gene. V was clipped by 8 bases and J by 6 bases, with 16 bases between them. The full variable domain, rest sourced from reference TRBV29-1 and TRBJ1-2, is SAVISQKPSRDICQRGTSLTIQCQVDSQVTMMFWYRQQPGQSLTLIATANQGSEATYESGFVIDKFPISRPNLTFSTLTVSNMSPEDSSIYLCSLQTRGDGYTFGSGTRLTVV.

This clone was picked up one time. The chain carries TRBV11-2 and TRBJ2-7; D ambiguous. Deletions cut 0 bases from V and 6 bases from J, with 9 bases between. The CDR3 sequence is 13 residues long. Looked up from germline, CDR1 is SGHAT and CDR2 is FQNNGV. CDR3 in amino acids: CASSLESRSEQYF. In DNA, the CDR3 is TGTGCCAGCAGCTTAGAGTCCAGGAGCGAGCAGTACTTC.

The gene calls are TRBV19 and TRBJ1-1; D is ambiguous. V lost 7 bases, J lost 1 base, and 10 bases lay in between. CDR1 is LNHDA and CDR2 is SQIVND in the germline V gene (reference sequence). The CDR3 is 13 amino acids. The CDR3 DNA follows: TGTGCCAGTATTGATTATAGGAACACTGAAGCTTTCTTT. Translated: CASIDYRNTEAFF.

The V and J genes are TRBV5-4 and TRBJ2-3, with D uncertain. The germline gives CDR1 SGHNT, CDR2 YYREEE (reference sequence). Trimming took off 3 bases at V and 0 bases at J, with 8 bases between the two ends. The CDR3 is 14 residues long. The CDR3 spells CASSSPTSTDTQYF. The DNA for the CDR3 is TGTGCCAGCAGCTCCCCCACTAGCACAGATACGCAGTATTTT.

This chain uses TRBV2 with TRBJ2-7; D ambiguous. CDR1 SNHLY and CDR2 FYNNEI come from the germline V gene. The CDR3 consists of 12 residues. Trimming took 5 bases from V and 2 from J, leaving 7 bases between them. The CDR3 nucleotides read TGTGCCAGCAGTCCAGACCCCTACGAGCAGTACTTC. This gives the protein CASSPDPYEQYF.

V and J are TRBV6-1 and TRBJ1-2, with 7 nucleotides matching TRBD1. CDR3 length: 14 residues. Germline V gene data show CDR1 as MNHNS and CDR2 as SASEGT. Unmatched junction bases numbered 10, after V lost 4 bases and J lost 8 bases. CDR3 DNA: TGTGCCAGCAGTGTTGACACAGGGGTCTGGGGCTACACCTTC. Its protein product is CASSVDTGVWGYTF.

V and J are TRBV7-8 and TRBJ1-6, with D maybe TRBD1 (5 bases). Germline lookup yields CDR1 SGHVS and CDR2 FQNEAQ. The CDR3 length is 15 residues. Trimming pared 3 bases from V and 5 bases from J, leaving 11 bases between. The CDR3 reads CASSFSSTDNSPLHF. DNA for the CDR3: TGTGCCAGCAGCTTTTCCTCGACAGATAATTCACCCCTCCACTTT.

This clone was seen more than once but under ten times. The rearrangement joins TRBV6-1 to TRBJ1-1, with D hard to call. Deletions cut 2 bases from V and 9 bases from J, with 7 bases between. The CDR3 totals 11 residues. Germline loops: CDR1 MNHNS, CDR2 SASEGT. The CDR3 loop reads CASSEIWKAFF. CDR3 DNA: TGTGCCAGCAGTGAAATATGGAAAGCTTTCTTT.

The sample holds a few counts of this clone. The chain has TRBV2 and TRBJ2-3, with 9 bases matching TRBD2. Germline-derived CDR1 and CDR2 are SNHLY and FYNNEI. V trimming: 3 bases; J trimming: 3 bases; junction bases outside the gene matches: 7. CDR3 length: 16 residues. CDR3 sequence reads: CASSEGGGGETDTQYF. Here the CDR3 DNA reads TGTGCCAGCAGTGAGGGTGGCGGGGGGGAAACAGATACGCAGTATTTT.

The chain uses TRBV29-1 and TRBJ2-7, with 7 bases that match TRBD1. Germline V gene lookup returns CDR1 SQVTM and CDR2 ANQGSEA. V gave up 4 bases and J gave up 5 bases; unmatched junction bases: 8. This CDR3 comprises 13 residues. CDR3 coding DNA: TGCAGCGTTGGAAAGACAGGGTCGAACGAGCAGTACTTC. This codes for CSVGKTGSNEQYF.

The chain links TRBV5-6 to TRBJ1-5; D is perhaps TRBD1 (5 bases). The CDR3 loop spans 14 amino acids. Between the trimmed V and J ends, which lost 1 base and 6 bases, there was a span of 11 bases. Germline CDR1 reads SGHDT; CDR2 reads YYEEEE. The CDR3, as DNA: TGTGCCAGCAGCTTGCAGGGACCCGTTCAGCCCCAGCATTTT. Protein product: CASSLQGPVQPQHF. Full variable domain (rest looked up from reference TRBV5-6 and TRBJ1-5): DAGVTQSPTHLIKTRGQQVTLRCSPKSGHDTVSWYQQALGQGPQFIFQYYEEEERQRGNFPDRFSGHQFPNYSSELNVNALLLGDSALYLCASSLQGPVQPQHFGDGTRLSIL.

The rearrangement uses TRBV27 and TRBJ1-2; no definite D call. Between the trimmed V and J ends, which lost 8 bases and 13 bases, there was a span of 14 bases. Germline values: CDR1 MNHEY, CDR2 SMNVEV (reference sequence). The CDR3 totals 10 residues. The CDR3 here is CASGSPARTF. In DNA, the CDR3 is TGTGCCAGCGGTTCTCCCGCCCGCACCTTC.

The chain links TRBV29-1 to TRBJ2-3; either TRBD1 or TRBD2 may supply D (7 bases each). The CDR3 is 15 residues long. The V gene's germline CDR1 is SQVTM and CDR2 ANQGSEA. Trimming cost V 1 base and J 3 bases, with 14 bases left between them. The CDR3 nucleotides read TGCAGCGTTGAAGGGGTCAGGGGGGGGACAGATACGCAGTATTTT. Translation gives CSVEGVRGGTDTQYF.

This chain uses TRBV2 with TRBJ1-1; D is unresolved. CDR1 is SNHLY, CDR2 FYNNEI, per germline. V was pared by 8 bases and J by 6 bases, with 19 bases between. The CDR3 extends over 14 amino acids. The CDR3 reads CASALKAGSAEAFF. The DNA for the CDR3 is TGTGCCAGCGCTCTGAAGGCGGGATCGGCTGAAGCTTTCTTT.

V gene TRBV6-1 combines with J gene TRBJ1-2; 8 nucleotides match TRBD1. Per germline, CDR1 MNHNS and CDR2 SASEGT. The CDR3 extends over 14 amino acids. J lost 8 bases, V lost 7 bases, and 12 bases had no gene match. The CDR3 loop reads CASTEVSGTGGYTF. Here the CDR3 DNA reads TGTGCCAGCACCGAAGTATCCGGGACAGGCGGCTACACCTTC.

This clone has a handful of counts. The chain couples TRBV19 to TRBJ1-4, with TRBD1 as a possible D gene (5 bases). Trimming removed 9 bases from V and 0 bases from J, with 8 bases in between. The CDR3 loop spans 13 amino acids. CDR1 is LNHDA, CDR2 SQIVND, per germline (reference sequence). The CDR3 coding sequence is TGTGCCAGCACGGGGGCAACTAATGAAAAACTGTTTTTT. Amino acid sequence: CASTGATNEKLFF.

V usage is TRBV19 and J usage is TRBJ2-7; the D gene is possibly TRBD1 (6 bases). CDR1 and CDR2 (germline): LNHDA, SQIVND (reference sequence). Between the trimmed V and J ends, which lost 1 base and 4 bases, there was a span of 14 bases. The CDR3 sequence is 15 residues long. The DNA of the CDR3 is TGTGCCAGTAGTATAGGACAGGAGTCTGGTTACGAGCAGTACTTC. Encoded protein: CASSIGQESGYEQYF.

This clone is judged medium-sized. V and J are TRBV5-6 and TRBJ2-7, with 8 bases fitting TRBD1. Unmatched junction bases numbered 6, after V lost 4 bases and J lost 0 bases. CDR3 length: 15 residues. CDR1 and CDR2 (germline): SGHDT, YYEEEE. The CDR3 nucleotides are TGTGCCAGCAGCGGAGGGACAGGAGACTCCTACGAGCAGTACTTC. Translation: CASSGGTGDSYEQYF.

This clone was counted a single time. V is TRBV7-9 and J is TRBJ2-2; tentative D call: TRBD1 (6 bases). CDR1 SEHNR and CDR2 FQNEAQ come from the germline V gene (reference sequence). This CDR3 spans 14 amino acids. Between the trimmed V and J ends, which lost 2 bases and 6 bases, there was a span of 10 bases. CDR3 DNA sequence: TGTGCCAGCAGCTTACAGGGGCCGCCCGGGGAGCTGTTTTTT. Its protein is CASSLQGPPGELFF.